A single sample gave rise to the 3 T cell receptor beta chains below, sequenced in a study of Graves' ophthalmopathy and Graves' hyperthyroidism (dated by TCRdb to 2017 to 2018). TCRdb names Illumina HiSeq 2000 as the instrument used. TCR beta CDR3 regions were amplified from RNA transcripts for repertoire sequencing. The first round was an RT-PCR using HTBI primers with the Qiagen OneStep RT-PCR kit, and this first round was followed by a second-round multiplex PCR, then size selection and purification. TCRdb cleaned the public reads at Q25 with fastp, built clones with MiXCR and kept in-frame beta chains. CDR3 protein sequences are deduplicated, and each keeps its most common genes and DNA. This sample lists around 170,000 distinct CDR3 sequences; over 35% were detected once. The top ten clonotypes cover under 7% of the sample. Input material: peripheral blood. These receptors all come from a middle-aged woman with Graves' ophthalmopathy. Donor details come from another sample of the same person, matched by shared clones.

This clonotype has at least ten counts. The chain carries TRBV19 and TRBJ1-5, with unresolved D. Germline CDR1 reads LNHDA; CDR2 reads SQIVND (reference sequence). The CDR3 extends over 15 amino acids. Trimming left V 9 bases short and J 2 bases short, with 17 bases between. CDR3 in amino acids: CASHAGIWGNQPQHF. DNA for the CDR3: TGTGCCAGCCATGCGGGGATTTGGGGCAATCAGCCCCAGCATTTT.

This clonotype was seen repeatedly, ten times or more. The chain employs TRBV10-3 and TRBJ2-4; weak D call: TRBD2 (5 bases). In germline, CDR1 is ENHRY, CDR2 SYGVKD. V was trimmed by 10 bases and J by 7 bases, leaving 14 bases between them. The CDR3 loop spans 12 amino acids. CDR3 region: CATQAGENIQYF. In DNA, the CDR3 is TGTGCCACCCAGGCGGGTGAGAACATTCAGTACTTC.

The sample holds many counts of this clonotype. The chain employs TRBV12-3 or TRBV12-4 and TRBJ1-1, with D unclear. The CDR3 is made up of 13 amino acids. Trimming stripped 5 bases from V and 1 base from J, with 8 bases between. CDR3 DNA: TGTGCCAGCAGTCATGGACGGAACACTGAAGCTTTCTTT. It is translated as CASSHGRNTEAFF.